The T cell receptor (beta chain) under discussion was sequenced for a study of T cell responses to AZD1222 COVID-19 vaccine. Across the whole study: Some second doses came at about 4 weeks and others at about 12 weeks; these were pooled.

The protocol was immunoSEQ multiplex PCR, while the TCRdb copy is restricted to in-frame clones and leaves out a portion. The table lists 200,000 or so clones, 94% of them singletons. This CDR3 region has 15 residues. The germline V and J ends were trimmed by 7 bases and 5 bases, with 18 bases remaining between them. Germline-derived CDR1 and CDR2 are MRHNA and SNTAGT. A note on this clone: The antigen is not known.

General study findings and limits: Unmutated variant regions reportedly attract nearly half of all spike-specific TCRs. CD4 TCRs covered the whole spike, strongest at regions 160-218 and 743-854.

The sample was peripheral blood, taken on day 0 of AZD1222 vaccination. The rearrangement links TRBV6-4 to TRBJ1-5, with a tentative D call TRBD1 (6 bases). This receptor was obtained from an adult in good health. The CDR3 sequence: CASTRGAGPHQPQHF. CDR3 nucleotides: TGTGCCAGCACCCGGGGGGCAGGGCCCCATCAGCCCCAGCATTTT.